This T cell receptor (beta chain) was sequenced for a study of blood T cell repertoires in COVID-19. Study-level background: Specimens from acute and convalescent COVID-19 originated in the United States, Italy and Spain. T cells, B-cell-depleted T cells, or PBMCs provided the cDNA or gDNA that served as material.

In the original workflow: Using reference gene primer amplification, nucleated cell counts were estimated. TCRdb's copy holds only in-frame clones and misses some; the assay was immunoSEQ multiplex PCR. The DNA gave D and trimming, while V, J and clone size come from that table. This repertoire shows 100,000 to 150,000 clones, approximately 80% found once; its top ten account for approximately 1.8%. The specimen was peripheral blood. This clonotype was sampled from a man between 65 and 80 years old with acute or convalescent COVID-19.

CDR3 coding DNA: TGTGCCAGCACCGCCCTCCAGGCCGGGGGAAGGTATGGCTACACCTTC. Amino acids: CASTALQAGGRYGYTF. This chain joins TRBV21-1 and TRBJ1-2. TRBV21-1 is described as a pseudogene. This CDR3 has 16 residues.